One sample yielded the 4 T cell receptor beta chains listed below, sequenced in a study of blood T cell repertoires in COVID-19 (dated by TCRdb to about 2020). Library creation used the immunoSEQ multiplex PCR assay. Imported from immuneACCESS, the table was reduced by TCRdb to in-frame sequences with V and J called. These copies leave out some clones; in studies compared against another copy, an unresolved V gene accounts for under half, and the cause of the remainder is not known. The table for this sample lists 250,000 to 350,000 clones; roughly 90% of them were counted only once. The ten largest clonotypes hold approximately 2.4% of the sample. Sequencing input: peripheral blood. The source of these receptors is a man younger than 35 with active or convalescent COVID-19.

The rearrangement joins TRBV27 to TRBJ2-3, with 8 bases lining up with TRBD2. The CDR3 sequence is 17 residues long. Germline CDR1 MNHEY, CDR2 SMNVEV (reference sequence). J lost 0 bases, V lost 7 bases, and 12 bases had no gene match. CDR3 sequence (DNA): TGTGCCAGCAATCTCCGGGCGGGGGGTACTAGCACAGATACGCAGTATTTT. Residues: CASNLRAGGTSTDTQYF.

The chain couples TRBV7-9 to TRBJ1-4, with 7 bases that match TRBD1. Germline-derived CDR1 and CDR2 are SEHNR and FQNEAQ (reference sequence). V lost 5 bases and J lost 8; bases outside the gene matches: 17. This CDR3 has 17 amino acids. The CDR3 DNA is TGTGCCAGCAGCGCCCCAAGCTTGGCAGGGGGACGAGAAAAACTGTTTTTT. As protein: CASSAPSLAGGREKLFF.

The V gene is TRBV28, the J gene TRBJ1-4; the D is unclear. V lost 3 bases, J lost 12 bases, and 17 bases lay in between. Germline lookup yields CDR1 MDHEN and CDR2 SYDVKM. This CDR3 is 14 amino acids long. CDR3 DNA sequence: TGTGCCAGCAGTTTTTACCTCTCGTCCGGGGAACTGTTTTTT. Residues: CASSFYLSSGELFF. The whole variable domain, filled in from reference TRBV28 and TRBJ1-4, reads DVKVTQSSRYLVKRTGEKVFLECVQDMDHENMFWYRQDPGLGLRLIYFSYDVKMKEKGDIPEGYSVSREKKERFSLILESASTNQTSMYLCASSFYLSSGELFFGSGTQLSVL.

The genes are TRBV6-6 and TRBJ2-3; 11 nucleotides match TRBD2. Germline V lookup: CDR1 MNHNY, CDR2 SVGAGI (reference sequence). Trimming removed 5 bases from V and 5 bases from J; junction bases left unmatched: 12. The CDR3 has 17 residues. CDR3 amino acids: CASSRSPSGGMGDTQYF. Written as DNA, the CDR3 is TGTGCCAGCAGTCGTTCCCCTAGCGGGGGGATGGGAGATACGCAGTATTTT.